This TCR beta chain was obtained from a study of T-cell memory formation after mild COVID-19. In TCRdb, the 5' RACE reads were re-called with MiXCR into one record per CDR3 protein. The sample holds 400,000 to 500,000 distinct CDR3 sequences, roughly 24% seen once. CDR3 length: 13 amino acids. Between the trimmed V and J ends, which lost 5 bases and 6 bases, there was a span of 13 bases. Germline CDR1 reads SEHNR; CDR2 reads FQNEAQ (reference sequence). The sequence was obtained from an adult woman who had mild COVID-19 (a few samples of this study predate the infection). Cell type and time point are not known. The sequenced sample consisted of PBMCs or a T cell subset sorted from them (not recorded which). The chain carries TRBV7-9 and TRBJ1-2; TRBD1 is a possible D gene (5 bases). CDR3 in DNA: TGTGCCAGCAGCCGGGACTCCGCGGATGGCTACACCTTC. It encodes CASSRDSADGYTF.